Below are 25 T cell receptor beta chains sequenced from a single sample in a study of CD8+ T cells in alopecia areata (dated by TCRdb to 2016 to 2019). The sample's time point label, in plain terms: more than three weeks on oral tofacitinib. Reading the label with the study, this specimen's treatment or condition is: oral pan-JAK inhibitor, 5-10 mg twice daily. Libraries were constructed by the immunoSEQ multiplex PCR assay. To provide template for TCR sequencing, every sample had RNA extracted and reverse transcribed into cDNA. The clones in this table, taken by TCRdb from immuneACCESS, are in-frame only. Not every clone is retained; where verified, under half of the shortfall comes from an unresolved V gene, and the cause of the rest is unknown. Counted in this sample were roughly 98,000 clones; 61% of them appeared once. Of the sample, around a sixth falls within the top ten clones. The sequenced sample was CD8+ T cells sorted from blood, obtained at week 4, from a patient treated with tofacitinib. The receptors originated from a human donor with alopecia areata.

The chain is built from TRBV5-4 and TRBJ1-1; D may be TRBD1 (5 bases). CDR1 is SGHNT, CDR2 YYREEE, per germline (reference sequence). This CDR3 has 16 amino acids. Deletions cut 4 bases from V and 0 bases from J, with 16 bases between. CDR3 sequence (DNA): TGTGCCAGCAGCCTGGACGGGGGGGAGGTGAACACTGAAGCTTTCTTT. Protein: CASSLDGGEVNTEAFF.

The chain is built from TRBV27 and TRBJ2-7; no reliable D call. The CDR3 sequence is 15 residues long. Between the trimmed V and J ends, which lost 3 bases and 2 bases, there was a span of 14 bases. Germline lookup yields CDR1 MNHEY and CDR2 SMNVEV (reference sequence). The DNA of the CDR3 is TGTGCCAGCAGTTTCAATCACGAACTACCCTACGAGCAGTACTTC. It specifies CASSFNHELPYEQYF.

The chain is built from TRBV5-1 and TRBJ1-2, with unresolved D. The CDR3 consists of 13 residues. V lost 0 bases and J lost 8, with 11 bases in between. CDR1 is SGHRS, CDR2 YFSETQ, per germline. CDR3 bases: TGCGCCAGCAGCTTGGGCGGGGTGGACGGCTACACCTTC. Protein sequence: CASSLGGVDGYTF. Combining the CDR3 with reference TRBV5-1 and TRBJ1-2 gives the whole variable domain KAGVTQTPRYLIKTRGQQVTLSCSPISGHRSVSWYQQTPGQGLQFLFEYFSETQRNKGNFPGRFSGRQFSNSRSEMNVSTLELGDSALYLCASSLGGVDGYTFGSGTRLTVV.

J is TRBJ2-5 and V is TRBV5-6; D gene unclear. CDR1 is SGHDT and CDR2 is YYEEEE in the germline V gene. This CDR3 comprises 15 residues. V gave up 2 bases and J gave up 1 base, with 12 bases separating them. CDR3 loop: CASSFFYRTQETQYF. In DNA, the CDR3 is TGTGCCAGCAGCTTCTTCTACAGAACCCAAGAGACCCAGTACTTC.

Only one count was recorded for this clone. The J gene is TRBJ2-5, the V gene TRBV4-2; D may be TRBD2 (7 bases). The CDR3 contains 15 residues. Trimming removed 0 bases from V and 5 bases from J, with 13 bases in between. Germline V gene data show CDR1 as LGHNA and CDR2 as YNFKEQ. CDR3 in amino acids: CASSQEWGGPETQYF. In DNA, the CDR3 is TGTGCCAGCAGCCAAGAATGGGGGGGGCCGGAGACCCAGTACTTC.

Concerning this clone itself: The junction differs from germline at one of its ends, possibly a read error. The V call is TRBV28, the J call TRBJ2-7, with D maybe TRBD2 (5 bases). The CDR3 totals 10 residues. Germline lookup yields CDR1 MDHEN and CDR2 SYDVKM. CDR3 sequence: CASGPKRSNF. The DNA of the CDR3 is TGTGCCAGCGGTCCGAAGCGGTCCAACTTC.

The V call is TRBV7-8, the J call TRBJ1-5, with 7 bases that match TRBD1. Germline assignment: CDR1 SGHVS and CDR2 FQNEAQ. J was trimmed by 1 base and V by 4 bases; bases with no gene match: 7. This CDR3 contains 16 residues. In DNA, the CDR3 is TGTGCCAGCAGCTCCCGACAGGGTAGAAGCAATCAGCCCCAGCATTTT. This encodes CASSSRQGRSNQPQHF.

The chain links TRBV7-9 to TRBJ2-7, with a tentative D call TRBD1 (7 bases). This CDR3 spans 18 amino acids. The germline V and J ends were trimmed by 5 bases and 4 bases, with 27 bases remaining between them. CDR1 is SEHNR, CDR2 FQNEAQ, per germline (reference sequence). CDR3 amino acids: CASSRRDSGSLFSYEQYF. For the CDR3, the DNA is TGTGCCAGCAGCCGCCGGGACAGCGGGTCCCTATTTAGTTACGAGCAGTACTTC.

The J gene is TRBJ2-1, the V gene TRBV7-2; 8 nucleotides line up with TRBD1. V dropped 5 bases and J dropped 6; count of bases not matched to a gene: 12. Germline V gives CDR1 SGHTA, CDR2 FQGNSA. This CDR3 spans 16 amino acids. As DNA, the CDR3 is TGTGCCAGCAGCCAGGGGTGGGACAGGCCCCTCAATGAGCAGTTCTTC. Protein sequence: CASSQGWDRPLNEQFF.

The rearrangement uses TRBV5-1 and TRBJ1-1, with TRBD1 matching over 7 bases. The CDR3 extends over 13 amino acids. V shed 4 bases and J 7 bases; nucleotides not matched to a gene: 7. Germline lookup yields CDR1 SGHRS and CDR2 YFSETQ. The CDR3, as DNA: TGCGCCAGCAGCATAGACAGGGCTGGTGAAGCTTTCTTT. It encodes CASSIDRAGEAFF.

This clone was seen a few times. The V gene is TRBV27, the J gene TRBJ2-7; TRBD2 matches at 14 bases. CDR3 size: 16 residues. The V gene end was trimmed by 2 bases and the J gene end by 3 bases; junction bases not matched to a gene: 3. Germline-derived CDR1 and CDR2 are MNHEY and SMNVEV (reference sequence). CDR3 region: CASSLQGLAGVYEQYF. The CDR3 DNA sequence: TGTGCCAGCAGTTTACAGGGACTAGCGGGGGTCTACGAGCAGTACTTC.

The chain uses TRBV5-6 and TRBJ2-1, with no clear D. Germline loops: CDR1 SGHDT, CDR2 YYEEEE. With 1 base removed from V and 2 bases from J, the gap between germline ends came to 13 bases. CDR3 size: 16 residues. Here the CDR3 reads CASSLRPRHAYNEQFF. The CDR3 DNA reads TGTGCCAGCAGCTTGCGGCCCAGGCACGCCTACAATGAGCAGTTCTTC.

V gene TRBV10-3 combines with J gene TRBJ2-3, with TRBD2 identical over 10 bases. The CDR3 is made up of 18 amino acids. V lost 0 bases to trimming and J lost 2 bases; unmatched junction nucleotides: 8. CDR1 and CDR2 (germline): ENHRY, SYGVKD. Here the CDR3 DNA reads TGTGCCATCAGTGAGTCGAGCGGGAGGGCCCCCAACACAGATACGCAGTATTTT. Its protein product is CAISESSGRAPNTDTQYF.

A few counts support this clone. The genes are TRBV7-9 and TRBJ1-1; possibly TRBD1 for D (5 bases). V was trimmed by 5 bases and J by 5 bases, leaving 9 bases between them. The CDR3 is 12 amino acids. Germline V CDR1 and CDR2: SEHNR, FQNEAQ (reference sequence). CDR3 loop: CASSHGGTEAFF. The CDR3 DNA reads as TGTGCCAGCAGCCACGGGGGTACTGAAGCTTTCTTT.

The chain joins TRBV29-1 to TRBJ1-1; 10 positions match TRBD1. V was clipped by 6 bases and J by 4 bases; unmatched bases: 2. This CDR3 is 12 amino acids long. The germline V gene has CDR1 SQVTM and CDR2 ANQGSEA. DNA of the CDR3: TGCAGCGTCCGGACAGGGGGCACTGAAGCTTTCTTT. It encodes CSVRTGGTEAFF.

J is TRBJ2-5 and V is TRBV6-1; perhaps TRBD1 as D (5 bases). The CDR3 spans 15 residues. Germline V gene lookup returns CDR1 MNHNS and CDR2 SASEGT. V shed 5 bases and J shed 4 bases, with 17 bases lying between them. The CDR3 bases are TGTGCCAGCAGTCTCCCCGGGCAGGGATCAGAGACCCAGTACTTC. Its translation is CASSLPGQGSETQYF.

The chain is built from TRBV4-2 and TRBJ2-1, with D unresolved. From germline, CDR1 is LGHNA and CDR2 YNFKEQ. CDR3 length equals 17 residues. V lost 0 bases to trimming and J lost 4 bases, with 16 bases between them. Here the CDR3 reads CASSQESSRSLYNEQFF. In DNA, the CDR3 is TGTGCCAGCAGCCAAGAGAGTAGCCGTAGTCTGTACAATGAGCAGTTCTTC.

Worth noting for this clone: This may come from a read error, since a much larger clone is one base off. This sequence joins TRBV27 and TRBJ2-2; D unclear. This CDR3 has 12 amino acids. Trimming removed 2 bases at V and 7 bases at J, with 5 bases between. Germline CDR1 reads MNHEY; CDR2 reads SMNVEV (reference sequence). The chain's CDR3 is CASSLVDGELFF. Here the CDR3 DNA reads TGTGCCAGCAGTTTAGTGGACGGGGAGCTGTTTTTT.

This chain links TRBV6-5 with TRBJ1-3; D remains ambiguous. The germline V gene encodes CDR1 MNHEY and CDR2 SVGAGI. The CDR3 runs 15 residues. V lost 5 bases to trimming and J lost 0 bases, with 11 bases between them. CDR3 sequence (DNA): TGTGCCAGCAGTCCACAGCGAAGCTCTGGAAACACCATATATTTT. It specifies CASSPQRSSGNTIYF.

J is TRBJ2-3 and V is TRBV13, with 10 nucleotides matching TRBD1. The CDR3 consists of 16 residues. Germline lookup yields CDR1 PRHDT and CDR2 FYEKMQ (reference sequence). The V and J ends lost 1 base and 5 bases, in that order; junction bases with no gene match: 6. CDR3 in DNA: TGTGCCAGCAGCTTAGTAGGGACAGGGGTAAAAGATACGCAGTATTTT. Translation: CASSLVGTGVKDTQYF.

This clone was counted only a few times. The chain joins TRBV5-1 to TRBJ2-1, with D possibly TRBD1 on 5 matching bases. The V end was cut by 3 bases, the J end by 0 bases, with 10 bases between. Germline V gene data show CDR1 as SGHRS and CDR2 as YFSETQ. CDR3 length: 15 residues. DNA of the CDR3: TGCGCCAGCAGCTCTACAGGTAGCTCCTACAATGAGCAGTTCTTC. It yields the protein CASSSTGSSYNEQFF.

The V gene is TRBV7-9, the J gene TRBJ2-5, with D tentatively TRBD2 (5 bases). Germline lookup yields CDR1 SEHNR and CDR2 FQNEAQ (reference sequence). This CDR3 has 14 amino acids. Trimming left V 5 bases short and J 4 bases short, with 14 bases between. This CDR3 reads CASSQIIGGETQYF. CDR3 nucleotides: TGTGCCAGCAGCCAAATAATCGGAGGAGAGACCCAGTACTTC.

CDR3 region: CASREQGSNEQFF. As DNA, the CDR3 is TGTGCCAGCAGGGAACAGGGAAGCAATGAGCAGTTCTTC. The chain employs TRBV9 and TRBJ2-1; D perhaps matches TRBD1 (6 bases). This CDR3 comprises 13 residues. CDR1 is SGDLS, CDR2 YYNGEE, per germline. Trimming took off 5 bases at V and 6 bases at J, with 12 bases between the two ends.

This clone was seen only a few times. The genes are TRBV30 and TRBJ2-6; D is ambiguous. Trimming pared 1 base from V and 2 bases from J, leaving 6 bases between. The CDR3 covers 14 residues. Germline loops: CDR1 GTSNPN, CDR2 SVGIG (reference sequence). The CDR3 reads CAWSDGAGANVLTF. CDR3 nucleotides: TGTGCCTGGAGTGATGGGGCTGGGGCCAACGTCCTGACTTTC.

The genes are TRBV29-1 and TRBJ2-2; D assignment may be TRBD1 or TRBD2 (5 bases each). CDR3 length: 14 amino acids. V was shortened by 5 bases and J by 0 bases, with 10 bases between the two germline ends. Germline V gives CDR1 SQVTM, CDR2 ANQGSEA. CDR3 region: CSVRGAPNTGELFF. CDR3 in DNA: TGCAGCGTTCGAGGGGCCCCGAACACCGGGGAGCTGTTTTTT.